What follows are 20 T cell receptor beta chains derived from one specimen sequenced in a study of T-cell memory formation after mild COVID-19. A single record per CDR3 protein comes from TCRdb applying MiXCR to the 5' RACE reads. There are fewer than 200,000 distinct CDR3 sequences in the sample; approximately 12% occur only once, and 2.5% to 4% lies in the top ten. The sequencing sample was made of PBMCs or a T cell subset sorted from them (not recorded which). These receptors were collected from a man between 18 and 29 years old who had mild COVID-19 (a few samples of this study predate the infection). Cell type and time point are not known.

The chain combines TRBV12-3 or TRBV12-4 with TRBJ1-6; tentatively, D is TRBD1 (5 bases). V dropped 7 bases and J dropped 7 bases, with 17 bases sitting between them. The CDR3 totals 15 residues. The CDR3 sequence: CASTRDLRWNSPLHF. The CDR3 nucleotides read TGTGCCAGCACCCGGGACCTTCGCTGGAATTCACCCCTCCACTTT.

This clonotype came up a few times. V is TRBV28 and J is TRBJ1-6, with D hard to call. The germline V and J ends were trimmed by 7 bases and 3 bases, with 10 bases remaining between them. Germline-derived CDR1 and CDR2 are MDHEN and SYDVKM. The CDR3 sequence is 14 residues long. DNA for the CDR3: TGTGCCAGCACGGTTCCAGGCTATAATTCACCCCTCCACTTT. This translates into CASTVPGYNSPLHF.

CDR3 nucleotides: TGCGCCAGCAGCTTGGGGACAGGGGGAGATTCACCCCTCCACTTT. As protein: CASSLGTGGDSPLHF. V gene TRBV5-1 combines with J gene TRBJ1-6, with TRBD1 matching 10 bases. This CDR3 comprises 15 residues. Trimming removed 0 bases from V and 8 bases from J; junction bases left unmatched: 2. Germline CDR1 reads SGHRS; CDR2 reads YFSETQ.

This clonotype was detected a few times. The chain links TRBV6-2 or TRBV6-3 to TRBJ1-1; a weak D match, TRBD1 (6 bases). The CDR3 is 12 residues long. Germline CDR1 MNHEY, CDR2 SVGEGT. V was clipped by 4 bases and J by 11 bases, with 14 bases between them. Written as DNA, the CDR3 is TGTGCCAGCAGTTCCTTCCAGGGGCGGGCTTTCTTT. It is translated as CASSSFQGRAFF.

The rearrangement joins TRBV20-1 to TRBJ1-1; no reliable D call. V was clipped by 3 bases and J by 5 bases, with 16 bases between them. Germline values: CDR1 DFQATT, CDR2 SNEGSKA (reference sequence). The CDR3 length is 14 residues. In DNA, the CDR3 is TGCAGTGCTAGGATCGGTGGTCCCCGGACTGAAGCTTTCTTT. Its translation: CSARIGGPRTEAFF.

This clonotype was detected only a few times. The chain is built from TRBV7-6 and TRBJ1-2; no definite D call. Trimming took 1 base from V and 10 from J, leaving 10 bases between them. The germline CDR1 and CDR2 sequences are SGHVS and FNYEAQ. The CDR3 length is 12 residues. The DNA of the CDR3 is TGTGCCAGCAGCTTAGATCGAGCATCCTACACCTTC. It codes for CASSLDRASYTF.

The gene calls are TRBV12-3 or TRBV12-4 and TRBJ2-5; 8 positions agree with TRBD1. The CDR3 is 13 amino acids. V lost 5 bases and J lost 5; bases outside the gene matches: 4. This chain's CDR3 is CASSPGQVETQYF. CDR3 nucleotides: TGTGCCAGCAGTCCGGGACAGGTTGAGACCCAGTACTTC.

CDR3 bases: TGTGCCAGCAGCGTTGCGGGGGGCACATCTAGCACAGATACGCAGTATTTT. This encodes CASSVAGGTSSTDTQYF. This chain connects TRBV9 to TRBJ2-3, with 8 positions matching TRBD2. V lost 2 bases to trimming and J lost 0 bases; unmatched junction nucleotides: 8. CDR3 length equals 17 residues. Looked up from germline, CDR1 is SGDLS and CDR2 is YYNGEE.

CDR3 nucleotide sequence: TGTGCCAGCAGTGAAGGAGGGCCCCGGGATACGCAGTATTTT. It translates to CASSEGGPRDTQYF. The rearrangement links TRBV6-1 to TRBJ2-3, with D possibly being TRBD2 (5 bases). Germline assignment: CDR1 MNHNS and CDR2 SASEGT. The CDR3 length is 14 residues. V lost 1 base, J lost 6 bases, and 11 bases lay in between.

This clonotype was detected ten times or more. The chain recombines TRBV30 with TRBJ2-5, with D unresolved. Germline CDR1 and CDR2: GTSNPN and SVGIG (reference sequence). This CDR3 contains 13 residues. V lost 7 bases and J 5 bases, leaving 17 bases between the germline ends. DNA for the CDR3: TGTGCCTCCGCTTTCGATAGCCTGGAGACCCAGTACTTC. Its protein product is CASAFDSLETQYF.

The sample holds a few counts of this clonotype. The chain carries TRBV20-1 and TRBJ2-4, with D hard to call. Germline CDR1 is DFQATT and CDR2 is SNEGSKA (reference sequence). This CDR3 is 13 amino acids long. Trimming removed 5 bases from V and 0 bases from J, with 8 bases in between. The CDR3 DNA is TGCAGTGCTGCGGTGATAGCCAAAAACATTCAGTACTTC. Its translation: CSAAVIAKNIQYF.

Only a few counts were recorded for this clonotype. V usage is TRBV5-1 and J usage is TRBJ2-3, with D possibly called TRBD1 or TRBD2 (5 bases each). The CDR3 extends over 15 amino acids. V was pared by 3 bases and J by 6 bases, with 17 bases between. Germline V gene data show CDR1 as SGHRS and CDR2 as YFSETQ. The CDR3 nucleotides are TGCGCCAGCAGCTCATGGGAAAATAGGGACGATACGCAGTATTTT. This translates into CASSSWENRDDTQYF. Full variable domain (remainder filled in from reference TRBV5-1 and TRBJ2-3): KAGVTQTPRYLIKTRGQQVTLSCSPISGHRSVSWYQQTPGQGLQFLFEYFSETQRNKGNFPGRFSGRQFSNSRSEMNVSTLELGDSALYLCASSSWENRDDTQYFGPGTRLTVL.

Only a few counts were recorded for this clonotype. The rearrangement links TRBV5-1 to TRBJ2-5; TRBD1 agrees at 7 bases. V shed 0 bases, J shed 0 bases, and the junction held 2 bases outside the gene matches. The CDR3 loop spans 15 amino acids. CDR1 and CDR2 (germline): SGHRS, YFSETQ. The CDR3 spells CASSLEGANQETQYF. The CDR3 bases are TGCGCCAGCAGCTTGGAGGGGGCTAACCAAGAGACCCAGTACTTC.

The chain uses TRBV20-1 and TRBJ1-4; 8 nucleotides line up with TRBD1. This CDR3 spans 12 amino acids. After removal of 3 bases from V and 6 bases from J, the junction contained 0 bases not matched to a gene. The germline V gene has CDR1 DFQATT and CDR2 SNEGSKA (reference sequence). The CDR3 DNA sequence: TGCAGTGCTAGGACAGGGGATGAAAAACTGTTTTTT. This translates into CSARTGDEKLFF.

The rearrangement joins TRBV20-1 to TRBJ1-2, with TRBD1 matching over 8 bases. V was pared by 0 bases and J by 1 base, with 4 bases of the junction left unmatched. The V gene's germline CDR1 is DFQATT and CDR2 SNEGSKA (reference sequence). This CDR3 is 15 amino acids long. The CDR3 region has the DNA TGCAGTGCTAGAGATCCGACAGGGGTTAACTATGGCTACACCTTC. Translated: CSARDPTGVNYGYTF.

This clonotype was recorded a few times. The rearrangement joins TRBV9 to TRBJ2-3; no clear D gene. Deletions cut 3 bases from V and 0 bases from J, with 20 bases between. The CDR3 length is 18 residues. The germline CDR1 and CDR2 sequences are SGDLS and YYNGEE. DNA of the CDR3: TGTGCCAGCAGCGCCACGCATCGCTTACCCCCTAGCACAGATACGCAGTATTTT. It is translated as CASSATHRLPPSTDTQYF.

The chain combines TRBV7-2 with TRBJ2-2; 8 bases line up with TRBD2. After removal of 3 bases from V and 2 bases from J, the junction contained 5 bases not matched to a gene. The CDR3 runs to 16 residues. Germline CDR1 and CDR2: SGHTA and FQGNSA. The CDR3 DNA reads TGTGCCAGCAGCTTTAGTAGCGGGGCTAACACCGGGGAGCTGTTTTTT. Translation gives CASSFSSGANTGELFF.

This clonotype showed up just a few times. The chain uses TRBV29-1 and TRBJ2-5, with D unresolved. V was cut by 5 bases and J by 1 base, with 8 bases left in between. CDR3 size: 12 residues. Germline assignment: CDR1 SQVTM and CDR2 ANQGSEA. CDR3 sequence reads: CSVTNSQETQYF. CDR3 bases: TGCAGCGTTACCAACTCCCAAGAGACCCAGTACTTC.

In this sample, this clonotype turned up many times. The chain combines TRBV4-1 with TRBJ2-7; perhaps D is TRBD1 or TRBD2 (5 bases each). The V end was cut by 3 bases, the J end by 6 bases, with 12 bases between. Germline lookup yields CDR1 MGHRA and CDR2 YSYEKL. This CDR3 has 13 amino acids. This CDR3 reads CASSQGPGAEQYV. The CDR3 DNA follows: TGCGCCAGCAGCCAGGGACCCGGGGCCGAGCAGTACGTC.

The chain couples TRBV6-5 to TRBJ2-7; D is unresolved. The length of the CDR3 is 12 residues. Germline-derived CDR1 and CDR2 are MNHEY and SVGAGI. Trimming removed 7 bases from V and 1 base from J, with 8 bases in between. The DNA of the CDR3 is TGTGCCAGCAAAGGCGGATCCTACGAGCAGTACTTC. It codes for CASKGGSYEQYF.